Below are 32 T cell receptor beta chains sequenced from a single sample in a study of T-cell reconstitution after alpha-beta-depleted transplantation in children. Preparation of the TCRbeta library used unique molecular identifiers. TCRdb re-analysed the PCR reads in MiXCR, keeping a single row per CDR3 protein. The sample holds 300,000 to 400,000 distinct CDR3 sequences, under 20% seen once. The sequencing here drew on PBMCs, mostly from graft donor cells, taken 360 days after TCRalphabeta/CD19-depleted stem cell transplant. Every receptor here comes from a male patient between 2 and 10 years old who had a stem cell transplant for acute lymphoblastic leukemia, so the T cells may come from the graft donor.

A few counts support this clonotype. This chain connects TRBV30 to TRBJ1-1; D unclear. Trimming left V 2 bases short and J 0 bases short, with 7 bases between. Germline CDR1 GTSNPN, CDR2 SVGIG (reference sequence). The CDR3 contains 13 residues. The CDR3 sequence: CAWSLGLNTEAFF. CDR3 in DNA: TGTGCCTGGAGTTTGGGATTGAACACTGAAGCTTTCTTT. Looking up the rest from reference TRBV30 and TRBJ1-1 gives the full variable domain: SQTIHQWPATLVQPVGSPLSLECTVEGTSNPNLYWYRQAAGRGLQLLFYSVGIGQISSEVPQNLSASRPQDRQFILSSKKLLLSDSGFYLCAWSLGLNTEAFFGQGTRLTVV.

The chain employs TRBV11-2 and TRBJ1-1, with unresolved D. The CDR3 has 13 residues. Germline V lookup: CDR1 SGHAT, CDR2 FQNNGV. The germline V and J ends were trimmed by 5 bases and 5 bases, with 12 bases remaining between them. The CDR3 DNA sequence: TGTGCCAGCAGCCGAATATATCGTACTGAAGCTTTCTTT. Its protein product is CASSRIYRTEAFF.

This clonotype showed up just a few times. This chain connects TRBV5-5 to TRBJ2-7; 8 bases line up with TRBD1. The CDR3 sequence is 17 residues long. The trim removed 4 bases at V and 4 bases at J, leaving 16 bases unmatched. Germline values: CDR1 SGHKS, CDR2 YYEKEE (reference sequence). CDR3 sequence reads: CASSILESGTGKYEQYF. The CDR3 DNA sequence: TGTGCCAGCAGCATCCTAGAATCCGGGACAGGTAAATACGAGCAGTACTTC.

V is TRBV5-5 and J is TRBJ1-4; a possible D gene is TRBD1 (6 bases). V was trimmed by 1 base and J by 7 bases, leaving 17 bases between them. CDR3 size: 16 residues. The germline V gene encodes CDR1 SGHKS and CDR2 YYEKEE (reference sequence). As DNA, the CDR3 is TGTGCCAGCAGCTTGTTCGAAACAGGGTGGGGTGAAAAACTGTTTTTT. Its protein product is CASSLFETGWGEKLFF.

There are a few counts of this clonotype. V usage is TRBV5-5 and J usage is TRBJ2-1; 8 nucleotides match TRBD1. This CDR3 comprises 15 residues. Germline assignment: CDR1 SGHKS and CDR2 YYEKEE (reference sequence). V lost 3 bases, J lost 4 bases, and 6 bases stayed unmatched. The chain's CDR3 is CASSSPGQAYNEQFF. The CDR3 nucleotides read TGTGCCAGCAGCTCCCCGGGACAGGCATACAATGAGCAGTTCTTC.

This clonotype was found a few times. This chain joins TRBV2 and TRBJ2-1; D uncertain. The CDR3 runs to 14 residues. V lost 0 bases to trimming and J lost 3 bases, with 6 bases between them. Per germline, CDR1 SNHLY and CDR2 FYNNEI. CDR3 bases: TGTGCCAGCAGTGAAGCGGACCTCTACAATGAGCAGTTCTTC. It codes for CASSEADLYNEQFF.

Only a few counts were recorded for this clonotype. The CDR3 region is CASSQVGQGTGELFF. The CDR3 region has the DNA TGTGCCAGCAGCCAAGTGGGACAGGGGACCGGGGAGCTGTTTTTT. V is TRBV4-2 and J is TRBJ2-2, with 10 bases fitting TRBD1. The germline V gene has CDR1 LGHNA and CDR2 YNFKEQ. The CDR3 runs to 15 residues. V gave up 1 base and J gave up 5 bases; unmatched junction bases: 1.

This clonotype has at least ten counts. An end of the junction does not agree with germline; a read error may underlie this. The chain has TRBV20-1 and TRBJ2-1; 9 nucleotides align to TRBD1. Germline V gene lookup returns CDR1 DFQATT and CDR2 SNEGSKA (reference sequence). This CDR3 is built from 11 residues. Written as DNA, the CDR3 is TGCAGTGCTAGAGATGGGGACAGGGATTTTTTC. Translating it yields CSARDGDRDFF.

The chain combines TRBV12-3 or TRBV12-4 with TRBJ2-5; TRBD2 matches 13 bases. The CDR3 contains 15 residues. The V gene end was trimmed by 3 bases and the J gene end by 5 bases; junction bases not matched to a gene: 3. The CDR3 DNA sequence: TGTGCCAGCAGTTTTACGGGACTAGCGGGGGAGACCCAGTACTTC. Protein: CASSFTGLAGETQYF.

The chain joins TRBV10-3 to TRBJ2-2; D unclear. The CDR3 totals 15 residues. Germline V gene sequence: CDR1 ENHRY, CDR2 SYGVKD. V was pared by 2 bases and J by 2 bases, with 9 bases between. The DNA for the CDR3 is TGTGCCATCAGTGAGGCAACCCCTAACACCGGGGAGCTGTTTTTT. It yields the protein CAISEATPNTGELFF.

The CDR3 DNA reads TGTGCCATCAGTGAGTACAGCAATCAGCCCCAGCATTTT. It encodes CAISEYSNQPQHF. The chain combines TRBV10-3 with TRBJ1-5; D is unclear. Germline V gene data show CDR1 as ENHRY and CDR2 as SYGVKD. The CDR3 length is 13 residues. Trimming removed 1 base from V and 1 base from J, with 2 bases in between.

The J gene is TRBJ2-5, the V gene TRBV10-3; D ambiguous. V lost 4 bases, J lost 4 bases, and 10 bases lay in between. The CDR3 length is 13 residues. In germline, CDR1 is ENHRY, CDR2 SYGVKD. CDR3 DNA sequence: TGTGCCATCAGTGTGGGATTGGCAGAGACCCAGTACTTC. Encoded protein: CAISVGLAETQYF.

This clonotype was seen a handful of times. The chain employs TRBV7-8 and TRBJ2-3; 10 bases match TRBD2. J gave up 0 bases and V 5 bases, and 5 bases lay outside the gene matches. This CDR3 is 16 amino acids long. Germline CDR1 reads SGHVS; CDR2 reads FQNEAQ. CDR3 sequence reads: CASSKTSGFSTDTQYF. CDR3 in DNA: TGTGCCAGCAGCAAGACTAGCGGGTTTAGCACAGATACGCAGTATTTT.

The chain combines TRBV11-2 with TRBJ2-5, with a weak D call TRBD1 (7 bases). Germline V gives CDR1 SGHAT, CDR2 FQNNGV. The V end was cut by 5 bases, the J end by 5 bases, with 21 bases between. This CDR3 comprises 16 residues. DNA of the CDR3: TGTGCCAGCAGCCCGGGGACAGCGGGCGATTGGGAGACCCAGTACTTC. Translation: CASSPGTAGDWETQYF.

This clonotype was picked up a small number of times. This chain connects TRBV29-1 to TRBJ2-4; D is unresolved. Germline loops: CDR1 SQVTM, CDR2 ANQGSEA. The CDR3 runs to 15 residues. Between the trimmed V and J ends, which lost 4 bases and 6 bases, there was a span of 19 bases. CDR3 region: CSVGYTPNGVNIQYF. The CDR3 nucleotides are TGCAGCGTTGGGTACACTCCAAATGGTGTAAACATTCAGTACTTC.

This sequence joins TRBV9 and TRBJ2-3; D gene unclear. Germline lookup yields CDR1 SGDLS and CDR2 YYNGEE. The CDR3 is made up of 13 amino acids. V was trimmed by 3 bases and J by 5 bases, leaving 10 bases between them. CDR3 in amino acids: CASSGTSLDTQYF. The CDR3 region has the DNA TGTGCCAGCAGCGGAACCTCACTAGATACGCAGTATTTT.

This clonotype has just a few counts. The J gene is TRBJ2-7, the V gene TRBV20-1; D is uncertain. Germline V lookup: CDR1 DFQATT, CDR2 SNEGSKA (reference sequence). The CDR3 has 13 residues. The ends were cut back, 3 bases at V and 0 bases at J, with 9 bases in the middle. The CDR3 DNA reads as TGCAGTGCTAGGGCTAGTTTCTCCTACGAGCAGTACTTC. This encodes CSARASFSYEQYF.

The chain combines TRBV28 with TRBJ1-5; D gene unclear. This CDR3 is 15 amino acids long. Germline V gene data show CDR1 as MDHEN and CDR2 as SYDVKM. Trimming left V 5 bases short and J 0 bases short, with 11 bases between. Here the CDR3 reads CASSLRFASNQPQHF. CDR3 nucleotides: TGTGCCAGCAGTCTCAGGTTCGCTAGCAATCAGCCCCAGCATTTT.

CDR3 coding DNA: TGTGCCAGCAGCTTACGGCCAGCGAACACCGGGGAGCTGTTTTTT. Translation: CASSLRPANTGELFF. This chain uses TRBV7-9 with TRBJ2-2; D gene unclear. Trimming took off 2 bases at V and 0 bases at J, with 7 bases between the two ends. The CDR3 sequence is 15 residues long. Per the germline V gene, CDR1 is SEHNR and CDR2 is FQNEAQ (reference sequence).

Many counts were recorded for this clonotype. The chain joins TRBV12-3 or TRBV12-4 to TRBJ2-4, with D uncertain. The ends were cut back, 5 bases at V and 2 bases at J, with 13 bases in the middle. The CDR3 totals 15 residues. The CDR3 nucleotides are TGTGCCAGCAGTGCTAGAACCAGGCCCAAAAACATTCAGTACTTC. Residues: CASSARTRPKNIQYF.

The chain uses TRBV7-8 and TRBJ2-2; D possibly corresponds to TRBD2 (6 bases). V lost 8 bases and J lost 4, with 14 bases in between. There are 14 residues in the CDR3. Germline assignment: CDR1 SGHVS and CDR2 FQNEAQ. As DNA, the CDR3 is TGTGCCAGCTTCCTCAGGGACTTCACCGGGGAGCTGTTTTTT. This codes for CASFLRDFTGELFF.

With regard to this clonotype: This may arise from a read error, as a much more abundant clone is one base away. The chain carries TRBV5-1 and TRBJ2-1; D is uncertain. This CDR3 contains 15 residues. Trimming left V 1 base short and J 1 base short, with 9 bases between. CDR1 and CDR2 (germline): SGHRS, YFSETQ. The CDR3 region is CASSLQDWSYNEQFF. The DNA of the CDR3 is TGCGCCAGCAGCTTGCAGGATTGGTCCTACAATGAGCAGTTCTTC.

This clonotype has just one count. The V and J genes are TRBV13 and TRBJ2-1, with TRBD1 matching over 9 bases. V lost 5 bases to trimming and J lost 5 bases; unmatched junction nucleotides: 7. CDR3 length: 15 residues. CDR1 is PRHDT and CDR2 is FYEKMQ in the germline V gene (reference sequence). The CDR3 nucleotides are TGTGCCAGCAGCCTCCCCCGACAGGGGGACAATGAGCAGTTCTTC. Its protein is CASSLPRQGDNEQFF. Full variable domain (outside the CDR3, taken from reference TRBV13 and TRBJ2-1): AAGVIQSPRHLIKEKRETATLKCYPIPRHDTVYWYQQGPGQDPQFLISFYEKMQSDKGSIPDRFSAQQFSDYHSELNMSSLELGDSALYFCASSLPRQGDNEQFFGPGTRLTVL.

This clonotype was detected ten times or more. This chain links TRBV5-5 with TRBJ2-3, with 9 bases identical to TRBD1. This CDR3 has 16 residues. CDR1 is SGHKS, CDR2 YYEKEE, per germline (reference sequence). The trim removed 4 bases at V and 4 bases at J, leaving 10 bases unmatched. The CDR3 reads CASSTKPGQGADTQYF. The CDR3 DNA sequence: TGTGCCAGCAGCACGAAACCGGGACAGGGTGCAGATACGCAGTATTTT.

This clonotype was detected many times. The chain is built from TRBV6-2 or TRBV6-3 and TRBJ1-2; the match to TRBD1 covers 7 bases. The CDR3 has 15 residues. From germline, CDR1 is MNHEY and CDR2 SVGEGT. The ends lost 2 bases at V and 4 bases at J; junction bases unmatched: 7. CDR3 residues: CASSYTFRDSYGYTF. CDR3 nucleotides: TGTGCCAGCAGTTACACATTCCGGGACAGCTATGGCTACACCTTC.

This clonotype has a handful of counts. This chain connects TRBV16 to TRBJ1-1; the D is unclear. Trimming took 0 bases from V and 0 from J, leaving 8 bases between them. Germline values: CDR1 KGHSY, CDR2 FQNENV. This CDR3 is 15 amino acids long. CDR3: CASSQSMGLNTEAFF. CDR3 nucleotides: TGTGCCAGCAGCCAATCGATGGGCTTGAACACTGAAGCTTTCTTT.

This chain uses TRBV5-6 with TRBJ2-7; D is uncertain. The CDR3 consists of 14 residues. V lost 0 bases, J lost 4 bases, and 11 bases lay in between. Germline assignment: CDR1 SGHDT and CDR2 YYEEEE. DNA of the CDR3: TGTGCCAGCAGCTTGGACAGTCGGATATACGAGCAGTACTTC. Protein product: CASSLDSRIYEQYF.

The rearrangement links TRBV6-1 to TRBJ2-5; D possibly corresponds to TRBD2 (5 bases). The CDR3 runs 15 residues. Germline values: CDR1 MNHNS, CDR2 SASEGT. Between the trimmed V and J ends, which lost 7 bases and 1 base, there was a span of 16 bases. CDR3: CASTDLGAAQETQYF. In DNA, the CDR3 is TGTGCCAGCACCGACCTAGGAGCGGCCCAAGAGACCCAGTACTTC.

This clonotype was observed a handful of times. V and J are TRBV28 and TRBJ2-7, with D uncertain. CDR1 is MDHEN, CDR2 SYDVKM, per germline. Trimming left V 2 bases short and J 3 bases short, with 14 bases between. This CDR3 is 15 amino acids long. The CDR3 bases are TGTGCCAGCAGTTTAGGCACCCCCGGGCTCTACGAGCAGTACTTC. Residues: CASSLGTPGLYEQYF.

In this sample, this clonotype turned up a few times. The V gene is TRBV20-1, the J gene TRBJ2-3; TRBD2 matches 14 bases. Germline V gene lookup returns CDR1 DFQATT and CDR2 SNEGSKA (reference sequence). The CDR3 totals 15 residues. The V segment lost 4 bases and the J segment 3 bases; nucleotides outside the gene matches: 3. CDR3: CSAIRTSGRTDTQYF. The CDR3 region has the DNA TGCAGTGCTATTAGGACTAGCGGGAGGACAGATACGCAGTATTTT.

This clonotype was seen repeatedly, ten times or more. This chain connects TRBV28 to TRBJ2-6; D perhaps matches TRBD1 (5 bases). The germline gives CDR1 MDHEN, CDR2 SYDVKM. The ends were cut back, 3 bases at V and 1 base at J, with 13 bases in the middle. The CDR3 has 17 amino acids. The CDR3 is CASSFLRSGSGANVLTF. The DNA of the CDR3 is TGTGCCAGCAGTTTTCTGCGATCAGGGTCTGGGGCCAACGTCCTGACTTTC.

This clonotype appeared a few times. This chain connects TRBV4-2 to TRBJ2-5, with 7 bases that match TRBD2. The germline CDR1 and CDR2 sequences are LGHNA and YNFKEQ. V lost 2 bases, J lost 5 bases, and 8 bases stayed unmatched. CDR3 length: 15 amino acids. CDR3 residues: CASSQSAGAGETQYF. The CDR3 DNA follows: TGTGCCAGCAGCCAATCGGCGGGAGCGGGGGAGACCCAGTACTTC.